This TCR beta chain was recovered during a study of CD8+ T cells in alopecia areata. Study-wide results and caveats: Scalp specimens additionally yield sequences from normal skin's resident alphabeta T cells. Affected lesional scalp, above all in alopecia totalis/universalis, was more clonal than normal scalp. TCR sharing across patients was less clear than in mice, possibly HLA-related.

This clone has a handful of counts. The antigen is undetermined. Other DNA sequences in the sample encode the same CDR3. RNA, once extracted, was reverse transcribed into cDNA for use as the sequencing template. This table comes from immunoSEQ multiplex PCR, and its TCRdb copy is limited to in-frame clones, with some not included. The repertoire holds about 150,000 clones, with 50% to 60% as singletons. PBMCs were stained for CD3, CD4 and CD8, and CD4+ and CD8+ T cells were sorted. Germline CDR1 is SQVTM and CDR2 is ANQGSEA. V was trimmed by 6 bases and J by 5 bases, leaving 13 bases between them. There are 13 residues in the CDR3.

The V gene is TRBV29-1, the J gene TRBJ2-2, with a tentative D call TRBD2 (6 bases). The specimen sequenced was CD4+ T cells sorted from blood. The clonotype originates from a human donor in good health. CDR3 amino acids: CSVGGSLTGELFF. In nucleotides, the CDR3 is TGCAGCGTGGGGGGTAGTCTGACCGGGGAGCTGTTTTTT.